This T cell receptor (beta chain) was observed in a study of shared clonotypes between healthy human individuals. Assay used: immunoSEQ multiplex PCR; TCRdb lists only in-frame clones, some missing. Altogether 490,000 or so clones are present, approximately 79% being singletons, with the ten largest covering about 12%. The study enrolled healthy HIV-negative adults without recent acute infections or vaccinations as donors. Each sample came from a Caucasian adult donor living in Nashville, Tennessee. The source is a woman aged 35 to 49 in good health. Some clones in this sample may be carry-over from other donors' samples. Sequenced: PBMCs.

In nucleotides, the CDR3 is TGTGCCAGCAGCTTGGGGCAGGGGGCAACAGATACGCAGTATTTT. It is translated as CASSLGQGATDTQYF. V is TRBV7-3 and J is TRBJ2-3; 8 bases agree with TRBD1. CDR3 size: 15 residues. Germline V CDR1 and CDR2: SGHTA, FQGTGA. After removal of 3 bases from V and 3 bases from J, the junction contained 5 bases not matched to a gene.